A single sample gave rise to the 10 T cell receptor beta chains below, sequenced in a study of early T cells in non-severe SARS-CoV-2 infection. TCRdb ran MiXCR on the 5' RACE reads and lists one entry per CDR3 protein. The sample holds some 96,000 distinct CDR3 sequences, more than 13% seen once. The sequenced sample consisted of whole blood. The receptors were sampled from an adult who was a healthcare worker with PCR-confirmed SARS-CoV-2 infection or an uninfected control (not recorded which).

In its sample, this clonotype was seen once. V and J are TRBV4-1 and TRBJ2-5; D is ambiguous. Germline lookup yields CDR1 MGHRA and CDR2 YSYEKL. This CDR3 contains 13 residues. With 4 bases removed from V and 3 bases from J, the gap between germline ends came to 9 bases. The CDR3 coding sequence is TGCGCCAGCAGCCGAGCGAGAGAAGAGACCCAGTACTTC. This gives the protein CASSRAREETQYF.

A few counts support this clonotype. The J gene is TRBJ1-3, the V gene TRBV28, with TRBD1 as a possible D gene (5 bases). The CDR3 is made up of 16 amino acids. CDR1 MDHEN and CDR2 SYDVKM come from the germline V gene. The V and J ends lost 5 bases and 0 bases respectively, with 14 bases between them. CDR3 coding DNA: TGTGCCAGCAGTGCGGGACTGACGAACTCTGGAAACACCATATATTTT. It codes for CASSAGLTNSGNTIYF.

CDR3 nucleotide sequence: TGCAGCGTTGTTTTTTCTAGCGGGGCCACAGATACGCAGTATTTT. Translating it yields CSVVFSSGATDTQYF. The rearrangement links TRBV29-1 to TRBJ2-3; TRBD2 agrees at 9 bases. CDR3 length equals 15 residues. Germline CDR1 reads SQVTM; CDR2 reads ANQGSEA. With 4 bases clipped from V and 2 bases from J, the junction kept 7 bases outside the gene matches.

This clonotype was seen a few times. The chain couples TRBV3-1 to TRBJ2-1; TRBD1 matches 10 bases. With V trimmed by 5 bases and J by 5 bases, 9 bases remained unmatched. Germline CDR1 LGHDT, CDR2 YNNKEL (reference sequence). The CDR3 length is 16 residues. Here the CDR3 reads CASSYYRDRGHNEQFF. The CDR3 DNA follows: TGTGCCAGCAGCTACTACCGGGACAGGGGACACAATGAGCAGTTCTTC.

The CDR3 reads CASSEVNGLTNEQFF. CDR3 in DNA: TGTGCCAGCAGTGAAGTTAACGGGCTAACCAATGAGCAGTTCTTC. The chain uses TRBV6-1 and TRBJ2-1; D gene uncertain. This CDR3 spans 15 amino acids. V shed 1 base and J shed 6 bases, with 13 bases lying between them. CDR1 is MNHNS and CDR2 is SASEGT in the germline V gene.

V is TRBV20-1 and J is TRBJ2-7; TRBD1 matches at 9 bases. Germline-derived CDR1 and CDR2 are DFQATT and SNEGSKA (reference sequence). V shed 6 bases, J shed 4 bases, and the junction held 7 bases outside the gene matches. The CDR3 spans 13 residues. This CDR3 reads CSAIIQGAYEQYF. The CDR3 nucleotides are TGCAGTGCCATTATACAGGGGGCGTACGAGCAGTACTTC.

The chain has TRBV6-5 and TRBJ2-3; TRBD2 aligns across 8 bases. This CDR3 comprises 16 residues. Trimming removed 2 bases from V and 2 bases from J; junction bases left unmatched: 6. Germline V CDR1 and CDR2: MNHEY, SVGAGI. The CDR3 protein is CASSYSLAGSTDTQYF. CDR3 sequence (DNA): TGTGCCAGCAGTTACAGCCTAGCGGGCTCCACAGATACGCAGTATTTT.

This sequence joins TRBV6-6 and TRBJ2-5; possibly TRBD2 for D (6 bases). From germline, CDR1 is MNHNY and CDR2 SVGAGI (reference sequence). The length of the CDR3 is 13 residues. Trimming cost V 2 bases and J 5 bases, with 9 bases left between them. The CDR3 loop is CASSYGGMETQYF. CDR3 bases: TGTGCCAGCAGTTACGGGGGGATGGAGACCCAGTACTTC.

The chain has TRBV3-1 and TRBJ2-2; D gene unclear. Germline assignment: CDR1 LGHDT and CDR2 YNNKEL (reference sequence). With 6 bases removed from V and 2 bases from J, the gap between germline ends came to 13 bases. The CDR3 length is 15 residues. The CDR3 here is CASSERPKNTGELFF. The CDR3 nucleotides read TGTGCCAGCAGTGAGAGACCCAAAAACACCGGGGAGCTGTTTTTT.

About this clonotype itself: A read error may account for a junction end that differs from germline. V is TRBV28 and J is TRBJ2-7; 7 nucleotides match TRBD2. Germline lookup yields CDR1 MDHEN and CDR2 SYDVKM. The CDR3 extends over 12 amino acids. This chain's CDR3 is CVSSGTIYEQYF. The CDR3 nucleotides are TGTGTCAGCAGCGGGACTATCTACGAGCAGTACTTC.